The rows below give T cell receptor beta chains drawn from one sample of a study of blood T cell repertoires in COVID-19. The method was immunoSEQ multiplex PCR; TCRdb's version includes in-frame clones alone and lacks a portion of them. The sample consists of approximately 70,000 clones, 80% of them appearing once. Sequencing input: peripheral blood. These receptors were taken from a man in his 70s who had recovered from COVID-19. Each CDR3 is given with its conserved first and last residue. The D gene is left open where the match is weak. Clone size is shown for a subset of rows, as once, few, many or a class of expanded clone.

V	J	D	size	CDR3	DNA
TRBV19	TRBJ2-6	NA	NA	CASSRASGANVLTF	TGTGCCAGTAGTAGAGCCTCTGGGGCCAACGTCCTGACTTTC
TRBV6-2/TRBV6-3	TRBJ2-7	TRBD2	NA	CASSYPRGEGTYEQYF	TGTGCCAGCAGTTACCCCCGAGGGGAGGGAACCTACGAGCAGTACTTC
TRBV11-2	TRBJ2-1	NA	NA	CASSLGQGGSYNEQFF	TGTGCCAGCAGCTTAGGCCAGGGGGGCTCATACAATGAGCAGTTCTTC
TRBV11-3	TRBJ1-1	NA	NA	CASSFGGLGNTEAFF	TGTGCCAGCAGCTTTGGAGGGCTGGGGAACACTGAAGCTTTCTTT
TRBV9	TRBJ2-7	NA	NA	CASSHLKEGNEQYF	TGTGCCAGCAGCCACCTCAAGGAGGGTAACGAGCAGTACTTC
TRBV5-5	TRBJ1-1	NA	NA	CASSPASGMNTEAFF	TGTGCCAGCAGTCCCGCCTCGGGGATGAACACTGAAGCTTTCTTT
TRBV27	TRBJ2-1	TRBD1	NA	CASSLSSGTGWESYNEQFF	TGTGCCAGCAGTTTATCGTCCGGGACAGGGTGGGAATCCTACAATGAGCAGTTCTTC
TRBV7-8	TRBJ2-3	TRBD2	few	CASSLVSGGATDTQYF	TGTGCCAGCAGCTTAGTTAGCGGGGGGGCAACAGATACGCAGTATTTT
TRBV5-1	TRBJ2-1	TRBD2	NA	CASSETSGTYNEQFF	TGCGCCAGCAGCGAGACTAGCGGGACGTACAATGAGCAGTTCTTC
TRBV4-3	TRBJ2-7	TRBD1	few	CASSQDVRQGHYEQYF	TGCGCCAGCAGCCAAGATGTACGACAGGGCCACTACGAGCAGTACTTC
TRBV11-2	TRBJ2-3	NA	NA	CASSLDKGPEGTDTQYF	TGTGCCAGCAGCTTAGATAAAGGGCCGGAGGGGACAGATACGCAGTATTTT
TRBV10-3	TRBJ2-7	TRBD2	NA	CAIGSGTSYEQYF	TGTGCCATCGGGAGCGGGACCTCCTACGAGCAGTACTTC
TRBV19	TRBJ2-7	TRBD1	NA	CASSAGQGAAYEQYF	TGTGCCAGTAGCGCCGGACAGGGGGCCGCCTACGAGCAGTACTTC
TRBV4-3	TRBJ2-1	TRBD1	NA	CASSHFPKVGGQGVLDEQFF	TGCGCCAGCAGCCACTTCCCCAAGGTAGGGGGACAGGGGGTTCTAGATGAGCAGTTCTTC
TRBV5-1	TRBJ1-4	NA	NA	CASSPQGSRDEKLFF	TGCGCCAGCAGCCCCCAGGGGTCCCGAGATGAAAAACTGTTTTTT
TRBV24-1	TRBJ2-3	NA	few	CATSDLDSSSTDTQYF	TGTGCCACCAGTGACCTCGACAGTTCTAGCACAGATACGCAGTATTTT
TRBV2	TRBJ1-5	NA	once	CASNRANQPQHF	TGTGCCAGCAACAGGGCCAATCAGCCCCAGCATTTT
TRBV27	TRBJ2-1	TRBD1	NA	CASSVNRDRYNEQFF	TGTGCCAGCAGTGTAAACCGGGACAGATACAATGAGCAGTTCTTC
TRBV19	TRBJ1-3	NA	few	CASSVRASSSGNTIYF	TGTGCCAGTAGTGTGAGAGCCTCCTCTTCTGGAAACACCATATATTTT
TRBV5-1	TRBJ1-4	NA	NA	CASSSDSRGGEKLFF	TGCGCCAGCAGCTCTGATTCCAGGGGCGGTGAAAAACTGTTTTTT
TRBV13	TRBJ1-4	NA	NA	CASSLGNQGEKLFF	TGTGCCAGCAGCTTAGGAAACCAGGGTGAAAAACTGTTTTTT
TRBV2	TRBJ1-1	TRBD1	NA	CASSATTGSTEAFF	TGTGCCAGCAGTGCGACGACAGGGAGTACTGAAGCTTTCTTT
TRBV7-2	TRBJ1-3	NA	NA	CASSLSETGPGNTIYF	TGTGCCAGCAGCTTATCCGAGACAGGACCTGGAAACACCATATATTTT
TRBV7-2	TRBJ2-7	TRBD2	NA	CASSPRAGLAGGTYEQYF	TGTGCCAGCAGCCCACGAGCTGGCCTCGCGGGAGGAACCTACGAGCAGTACTTC
TRBV7-2	TRBJ1-1	NA	NA	CASSFNLNTEAFF	TGTGCCAGCAGCTTCAATTTGAACACTGAAGCTTTCTTT
TRBV28	TRBJ2-3	NA	NA	CASSSGTDTQYF	TGTGCCAGCAGTTCAGGGACAGATACGCAGTATTTT
TRBV2	TRBJ1-2	NA	NA	CASSELRYGYTF	TGTGCCAGCAGTGAGTTACGGTATGGCTACACCTTC
TRBV5-1	TRBJ2-2	NA	NA	CASSLSATTNTGELFF	TGCGCCAGCAGCTTGTCAGCTACTACGAACACCGGGGAGCTGTTTTTT
TRBV18	TRBJ2-1	TRBD1	NA	CASSPVGQGVNEQFF	TGTGCCAGCTCCCCCGTGGGACAGGGTGTCAATGAGCAGTTCTTC
TRBV7-9	TRBJ1-2	NA	NA	CASTPSRDITNYGYTF	TGTGCCAGCACCCCCAGCCGGGACATAACGAACTATGGCTACACCTTC
TRBV6-1	TRBJ1-2	TRBD1	NA	CASSDPDRARGGYTF	TGTGCCAGCAGTGACCCGGACAGGGCACGGGGAGGCTACACCTTC